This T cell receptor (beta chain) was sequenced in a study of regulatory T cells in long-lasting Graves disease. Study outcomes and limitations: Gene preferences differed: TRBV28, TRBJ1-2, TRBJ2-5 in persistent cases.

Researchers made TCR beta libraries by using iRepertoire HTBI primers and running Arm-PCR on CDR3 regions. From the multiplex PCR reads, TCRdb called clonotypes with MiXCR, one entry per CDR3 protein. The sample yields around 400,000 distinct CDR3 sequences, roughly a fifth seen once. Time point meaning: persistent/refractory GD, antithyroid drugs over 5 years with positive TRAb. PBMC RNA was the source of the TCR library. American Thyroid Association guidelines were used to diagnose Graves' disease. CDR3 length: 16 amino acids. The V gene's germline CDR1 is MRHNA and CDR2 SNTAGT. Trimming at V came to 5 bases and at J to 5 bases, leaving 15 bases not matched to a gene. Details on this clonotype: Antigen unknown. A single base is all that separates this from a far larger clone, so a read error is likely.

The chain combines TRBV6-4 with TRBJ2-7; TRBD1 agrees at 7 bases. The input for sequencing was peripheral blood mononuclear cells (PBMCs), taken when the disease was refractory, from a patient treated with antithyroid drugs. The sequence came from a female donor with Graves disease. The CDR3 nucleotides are TGTGCCAGCAGTTTTTACGGGACAGATCCTATGAACGAGCAGTACTTC. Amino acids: CASSFYGTDPMNEQYF.